This T cell receptor (beta chain) was sequenced during a study of long-term antiretroviral therapy in people with HIV. Germline V gene sequence: CDR1 SGHRS, CDR2 YFSETQ. This CDR3 comprises 13 residues. V dropped 3 bases and J dropped 10 bases, with 16 bases sitting between them. The immunoSEQ assay was v3.0, run at survey level. Sequencing used immunoSEQ multiplex PCR; TCRdb keeps in-frame clones, though not all of them. The sample records about 43,000 clones, about nine tenths being singletons. A word on this clone: Its antigen is currently unknown.

Whole-study findings and limits: HIV repertoire CDR3 lengths ranged less widely than those of controls. Transplant donor controls retained higher diversity, though diversity increased after ART. Information pertaining to ART adherence, viral resistance or therapeutic modifications was not obtained. Blood draws took place between about 2004 and 2017 and possibly involved older ART regimens.

This clonotype was obtained from a woman between 45 and 60 years old with HIV. The sample consisted of unsorted PBMCs, taken 0.1 years before starting antiretroviral therapy. The rearrangement links TRBV5-1 to TRBJ1-1; tentative D call: TRBD1 (6 bases). The CDR3 sequence: CASSSDSPQRAFF. CDR3 DNA sequence: TGCGCCAGCAGCTCGGACAGCCCCCAGCGAGCTTTCTTT.